The sequence of this TCR beta chain was determined in a study of CD8 T cells in ankylosing spondylitis (dated by TCRdb to 2016 to 2017). Regarding the study in general: To find TCR variants linked to disease, the study profiled T cell receptor beta repertoires in ankylosing spondylitis patients and healthy donors. In total, the full study cohort was made up of 95 to 110 healthy donors and more than 20 ankylosing spondylitis patients. Peripheral blood samples were taken, and synovial fluid was additionally collected from ankylosing spondylitis patients.

Sequencing was performed on an Illumina HiSeq 2500. TCR beta libraries were prepared by quantitative 5'-RACE with molecular barcodes. In the authors' own workflow: Disease-linked TCR variants were identified with a new computational method built on a probabilistic model of VDJ rearrangement. TCRdb's own reprocessing of the public reads used fastp at Q25 and MiXCR and kept productive beta chains. Records with the same CDR3 protein are collapsed into one entry carrying the most frequent genes and DNA. It is TCRdb's table, rather than the study itself, that gives the V and J calls and clone size. The sample table records around 340,000 distinct CDR3 sequences; roughly 14% of these occur just once. Clones ranked in the top ten supply roughly 1.1% of the sample. From the cysteine through the phenylalanine, the CDR3 covers 13 amino acids. Just the 39-base CDR3 DNA is kept, in frame starting at base 1. The V end loses 2 bases and the J end loses 1 base, and a stretch of 5 bases separates them. Taken from the germline V gene, the CDR1 and CDR2 loops are MNHEY and SVGAGI.

As concerns this clonotype: Which antigen it targets is not known. No per-base quality is available; no much larger clone lies one base away.

The investigation overall reported the following: A TCR beta motif made up of eight or nine highly homologous amino acid variants appeared to be characteristic of blood from ankylosing spondylitis patients. A CD8+ phenotype was shown by the disease-linked clones, which were found at relatively low frequencies in peripheral blood. The disease-linked clones were reported to be significantly enriched in matched synovial fluid samples from ankylosing spondylitis patients. Some motif variants were previously reported in synovial fluid and blood of reactive arthritis patients, suggesting common disease-initiation mechanisms.

The chain is encoded by TRBV6-5 joined to TRBJ1-1, with no reliable assignment of the D segment. This TCR was sampled from a male donor with ankylosing spondylitis or in good health (not recorded which). Sequences were obtained from blood, either unsorted or a sorted T cell fraction (not recorded which). In nucleotides, the sequence is TGTGCCAGCAGTTACACAAGGAACACTGAAGCTTTCTTT. Its protein reads: CASSYTRNTEAFF.